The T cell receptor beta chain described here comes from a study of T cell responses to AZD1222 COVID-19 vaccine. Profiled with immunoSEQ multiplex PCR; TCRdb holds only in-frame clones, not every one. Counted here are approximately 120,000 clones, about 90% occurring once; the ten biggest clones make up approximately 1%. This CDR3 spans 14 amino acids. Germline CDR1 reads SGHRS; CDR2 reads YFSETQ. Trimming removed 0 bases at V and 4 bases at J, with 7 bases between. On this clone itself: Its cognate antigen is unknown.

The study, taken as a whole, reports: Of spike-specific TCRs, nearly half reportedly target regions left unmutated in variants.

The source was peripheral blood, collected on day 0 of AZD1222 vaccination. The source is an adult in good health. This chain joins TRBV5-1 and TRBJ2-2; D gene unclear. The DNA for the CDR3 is TGCGCCAGCAGCTTGGGGGCAATCACCGGGGAGCTGTTTTTT. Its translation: CASSLGAITGELFF.